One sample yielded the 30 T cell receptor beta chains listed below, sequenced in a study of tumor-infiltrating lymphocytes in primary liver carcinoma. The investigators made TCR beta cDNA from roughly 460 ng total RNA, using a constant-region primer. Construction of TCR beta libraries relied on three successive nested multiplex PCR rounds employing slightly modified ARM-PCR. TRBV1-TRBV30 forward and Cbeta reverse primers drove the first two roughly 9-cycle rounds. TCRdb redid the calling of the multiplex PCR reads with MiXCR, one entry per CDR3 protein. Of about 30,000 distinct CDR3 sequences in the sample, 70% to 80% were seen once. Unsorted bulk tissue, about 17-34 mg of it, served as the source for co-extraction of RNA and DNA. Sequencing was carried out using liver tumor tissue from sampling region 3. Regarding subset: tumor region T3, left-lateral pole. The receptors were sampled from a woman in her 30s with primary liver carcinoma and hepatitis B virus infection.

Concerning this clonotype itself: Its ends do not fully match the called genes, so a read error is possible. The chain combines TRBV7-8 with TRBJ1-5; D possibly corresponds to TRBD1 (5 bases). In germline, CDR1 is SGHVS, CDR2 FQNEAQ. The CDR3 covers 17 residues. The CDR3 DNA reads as TGTGCCAGCAGCACCCTATTGGGGCGAGTGGGCAATCAGCCCCGGCATTTT. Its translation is CASSTLLGRVGNQPRHF.

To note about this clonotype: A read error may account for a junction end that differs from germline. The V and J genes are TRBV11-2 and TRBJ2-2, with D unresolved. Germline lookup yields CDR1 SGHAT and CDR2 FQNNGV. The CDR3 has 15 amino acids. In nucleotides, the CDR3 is TGTGCCAACAGCTCATCGCAAGGACCGACCGGGGAGCTGTTTTTT. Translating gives CANSSSQGPTGELFF.

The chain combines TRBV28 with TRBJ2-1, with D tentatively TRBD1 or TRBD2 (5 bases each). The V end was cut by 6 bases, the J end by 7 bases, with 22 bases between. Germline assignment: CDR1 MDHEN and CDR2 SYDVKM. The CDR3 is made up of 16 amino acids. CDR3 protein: CASSSSRGVRYNEQFF. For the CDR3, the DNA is TGTGCCAGCAGCTCTTCGAGGGGAGTGCGATATAATGAGCAGTTCTTC.

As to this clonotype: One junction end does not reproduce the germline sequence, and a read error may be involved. The DNA for the CDR3 is TGTGCCAGCAGTTACAAGGACAGCGACTCCTGCGAGCAGTACTTC. It codes for CASSYKDSDSCEQYF. The chain employs TRBV6-5 and TRBJ2-7; a possible D gene is TRBD1 (6 bases). The germline gives CDR1 MNHEY, CDR2 SVGAGI. The CDR3 has 15 amino acids.

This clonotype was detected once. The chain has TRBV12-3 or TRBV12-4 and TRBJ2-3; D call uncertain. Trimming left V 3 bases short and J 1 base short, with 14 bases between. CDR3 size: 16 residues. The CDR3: CASSFGMGMGTDTQYF. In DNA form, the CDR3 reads TGTGCCAGCAGTTTCGGCATGGGTATGGGCACAGATACGCAGTATTTT.

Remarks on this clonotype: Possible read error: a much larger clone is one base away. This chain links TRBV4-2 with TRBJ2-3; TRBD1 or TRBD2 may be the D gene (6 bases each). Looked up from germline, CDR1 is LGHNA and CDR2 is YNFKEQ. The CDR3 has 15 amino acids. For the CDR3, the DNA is TGTGCCAGCAACCAAGAGGAGGGGGGCTCAGATACGCAGTATTTT. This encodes CASNQEEGGSDTQYF.

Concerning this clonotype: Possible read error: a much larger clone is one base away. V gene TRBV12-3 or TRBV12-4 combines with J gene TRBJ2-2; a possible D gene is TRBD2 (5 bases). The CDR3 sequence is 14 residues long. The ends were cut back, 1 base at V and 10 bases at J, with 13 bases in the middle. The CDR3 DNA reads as TGTGCCAGCAGTTTAGGCGCGGGCCCCGTGGAGCTGTTTTTT. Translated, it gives CASSLGAGPVELFF.

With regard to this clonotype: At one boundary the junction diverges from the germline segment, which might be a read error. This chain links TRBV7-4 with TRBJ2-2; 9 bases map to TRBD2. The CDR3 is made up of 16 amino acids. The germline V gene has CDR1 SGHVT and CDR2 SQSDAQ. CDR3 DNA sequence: TGTGCCGGCAGCTCCCTGACTAGCGGTAACACCGGGGATCTGTTTTTT. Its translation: CAGSSLTSGNTGDLFF.

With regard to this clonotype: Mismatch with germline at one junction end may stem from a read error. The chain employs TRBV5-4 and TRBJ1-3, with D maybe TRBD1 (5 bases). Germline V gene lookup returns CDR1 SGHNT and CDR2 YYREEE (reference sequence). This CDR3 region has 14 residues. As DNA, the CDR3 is TGTGCCAGCAGCGGGACTGAGCCTGGAAACACCATGTATTTT. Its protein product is CASSGTEPGNTMYF.

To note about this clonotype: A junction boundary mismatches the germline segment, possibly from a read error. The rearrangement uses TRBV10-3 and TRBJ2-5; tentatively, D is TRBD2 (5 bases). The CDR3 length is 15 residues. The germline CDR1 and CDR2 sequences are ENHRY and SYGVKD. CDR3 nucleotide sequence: TGTGCCATCAGTGAGTCGACTACCAGACAAGAGACCCAATGCTTC. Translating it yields CAISESTTRQETQCF.

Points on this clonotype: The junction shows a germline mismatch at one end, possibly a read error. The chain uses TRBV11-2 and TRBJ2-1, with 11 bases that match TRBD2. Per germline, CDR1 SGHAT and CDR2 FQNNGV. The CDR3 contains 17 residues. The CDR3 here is CASSLGLVAGGPNEQLF. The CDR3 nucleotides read TGTGCCAGCAGTTTAGGTCTGGTAGCGGGAGGGCCGAATGAGCAGTTATTC.

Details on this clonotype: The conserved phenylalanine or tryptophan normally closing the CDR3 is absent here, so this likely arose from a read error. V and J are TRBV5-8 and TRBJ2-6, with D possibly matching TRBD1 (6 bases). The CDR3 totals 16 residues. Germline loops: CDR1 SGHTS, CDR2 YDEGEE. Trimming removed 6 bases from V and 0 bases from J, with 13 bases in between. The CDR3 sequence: CASTMTGFSGANVLTI. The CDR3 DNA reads TGTGCCAGCACCATGACAGGCTTCTCTGGGGCCAACGTCCTGACTATC.

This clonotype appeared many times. CDR3 in amino acids: CASSPHQHGHLRFWGYEAFF. The CDR3 nucleotides are TGTGCCAGCAGCCCACATCAGCACGGACACCTTCGCTTTTGGGGCTATGAAGCTTTCTTT. This rearrangement joins TRBV11-2 to TRBJ1-1; tentative D call: TRBD1 (5 bases). This CDR3 is built from 20 residues. Looked up from germline, CDR1 is SGHAT and CDR2 is FQNNGV. V lost 5 bases, J lost 7 bases, and 35 bases lay in between.

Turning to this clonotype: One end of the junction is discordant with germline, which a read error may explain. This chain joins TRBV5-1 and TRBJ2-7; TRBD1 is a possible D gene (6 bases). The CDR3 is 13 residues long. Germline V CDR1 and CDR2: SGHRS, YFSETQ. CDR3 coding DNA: TGCGCCAGTAGCTGGGACAAGACCTACGTGCAGTACTTC. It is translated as CASSWDKTYVQYF.

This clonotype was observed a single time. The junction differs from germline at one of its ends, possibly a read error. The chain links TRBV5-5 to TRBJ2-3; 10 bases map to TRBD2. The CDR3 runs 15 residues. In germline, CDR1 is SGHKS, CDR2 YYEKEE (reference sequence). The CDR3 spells CVSSLTSGIANTQYF. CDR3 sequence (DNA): TGTGTCAGCAGCCTTACTAGCGGGATAGCAAATACGCAGTATTTT.

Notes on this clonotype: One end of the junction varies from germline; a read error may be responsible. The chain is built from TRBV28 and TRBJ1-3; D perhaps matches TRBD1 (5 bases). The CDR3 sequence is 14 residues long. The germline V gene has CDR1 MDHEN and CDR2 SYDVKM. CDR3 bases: TGTGGCAGCAGAACAGGCGACTCTGGAAACACCATATATTTT. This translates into CGSRTGDSGNTIYF.

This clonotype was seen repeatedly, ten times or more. The CDR3 nucleotides read TGTGCCAGCAGCTTAGTTCTAGCGGACTCTTACAATGAGCAGTTCTTC. The encoded protein is CASSLVLADSYNEQFF. J is TRBJ2-1 and V is TRBV7-3; the match to TRBD2 covers 7 bases. Germline V gene sequence: CDR1 SGHTA, CDR2 FQGTGA. With V trimmed by 2 bases and J by 4 bases, 8 bases remained unmatched. This CDR3 region has 16 residues. The full variable domain, in which reference TRBV7-3 and TRBJ2-1 provide the parts outside the CDR3, is GAGVSQTPSNKVTEKGKYVELRCDPISGHTALYWYRQSLGQGPEFLIYFQGTGAADDSGLPNDRFFAVRPEGSVSTLKIQRTERGDSAVYLCASSLVLADSYNEQFFGPGTRLTVL.

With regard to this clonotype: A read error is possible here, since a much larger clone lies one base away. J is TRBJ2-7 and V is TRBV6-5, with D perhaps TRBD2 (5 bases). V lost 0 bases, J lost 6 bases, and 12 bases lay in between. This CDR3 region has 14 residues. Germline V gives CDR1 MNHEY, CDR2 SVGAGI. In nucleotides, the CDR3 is TGTGCCAGCAGTTACTCTATCGGGAATAGCGAGCAGTACTTC. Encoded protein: CASSYSIGNSEQYF.

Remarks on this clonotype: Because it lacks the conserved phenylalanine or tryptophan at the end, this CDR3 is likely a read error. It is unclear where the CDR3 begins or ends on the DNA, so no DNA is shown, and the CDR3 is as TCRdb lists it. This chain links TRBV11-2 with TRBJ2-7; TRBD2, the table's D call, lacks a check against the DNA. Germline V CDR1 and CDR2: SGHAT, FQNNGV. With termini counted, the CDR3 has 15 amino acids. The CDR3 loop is CVSTIGRTATYEQCI.

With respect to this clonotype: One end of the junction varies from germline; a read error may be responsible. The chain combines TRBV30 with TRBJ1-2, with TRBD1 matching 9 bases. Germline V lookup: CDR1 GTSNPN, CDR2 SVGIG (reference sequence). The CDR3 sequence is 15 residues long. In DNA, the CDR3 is TGCGCCTGGTGTGTCGCGACAGGGGGATCATATGGCTACACCTTC. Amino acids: CAWCVATGGSYGYTF.

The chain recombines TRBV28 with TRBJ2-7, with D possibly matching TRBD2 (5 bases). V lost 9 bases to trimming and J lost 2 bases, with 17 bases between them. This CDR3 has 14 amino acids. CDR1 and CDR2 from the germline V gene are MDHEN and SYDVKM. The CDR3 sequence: CASSAGQSPYEQYF. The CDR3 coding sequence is TGTGCCAGTAGTGCGGGCCAAAGCCCCTACGAGCAGTACTTC.

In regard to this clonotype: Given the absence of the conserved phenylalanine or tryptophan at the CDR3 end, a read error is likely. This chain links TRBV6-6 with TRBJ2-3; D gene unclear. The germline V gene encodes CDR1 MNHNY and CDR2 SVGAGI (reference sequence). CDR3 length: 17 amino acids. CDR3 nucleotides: TGTACCAGCAATTACCAGACCGGACCTCGACGCACAGATACGCAGTATTAT. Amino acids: CTSNYQTGPRRTDTQYY.

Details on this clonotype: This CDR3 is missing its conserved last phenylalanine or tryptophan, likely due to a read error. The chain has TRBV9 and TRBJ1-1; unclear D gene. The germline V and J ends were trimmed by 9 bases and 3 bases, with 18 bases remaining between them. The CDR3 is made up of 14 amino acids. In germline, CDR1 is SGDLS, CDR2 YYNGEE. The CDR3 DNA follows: TGTGCCATCAACGTAGCCCACTCGGACACTGAAGCTTTCCCT. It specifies CAINVAHSDTEAFP.

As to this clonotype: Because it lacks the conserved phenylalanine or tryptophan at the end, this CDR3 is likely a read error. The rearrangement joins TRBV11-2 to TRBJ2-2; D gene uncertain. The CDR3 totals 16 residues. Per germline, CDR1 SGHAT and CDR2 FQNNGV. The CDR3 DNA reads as TGTGCCAACAGCCCCGATCCCCAATTGTACACCGGGGAGCTGTTTCTT. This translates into CANSPDPQLYTGELFL.

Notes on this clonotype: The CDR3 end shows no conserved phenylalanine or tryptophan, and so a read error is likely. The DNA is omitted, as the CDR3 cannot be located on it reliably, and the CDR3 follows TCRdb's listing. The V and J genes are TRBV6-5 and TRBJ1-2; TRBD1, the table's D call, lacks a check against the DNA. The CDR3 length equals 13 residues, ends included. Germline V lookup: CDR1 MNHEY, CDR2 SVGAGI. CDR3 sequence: CASSSDRLHGYIL.

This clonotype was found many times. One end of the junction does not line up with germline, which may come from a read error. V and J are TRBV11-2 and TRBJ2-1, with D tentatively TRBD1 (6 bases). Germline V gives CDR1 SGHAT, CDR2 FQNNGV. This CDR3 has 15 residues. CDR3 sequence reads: CASILEGGENNEQFF. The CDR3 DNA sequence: TGTGCCAGCATCTTAGAAGGGGGTGAGAACAATGAGCAGTTCTTC. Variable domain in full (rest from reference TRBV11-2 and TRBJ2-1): EAGVAQSPRYKIIEKRQSVAFWCNPISGHATLYWYQQILGQGPKLLIQFQNNGVVDDSQLPKDRFSAERLKGVDSTLKIQPAKLEDSAVYLCASILEGGENNEQFFGPGTRLTVL.

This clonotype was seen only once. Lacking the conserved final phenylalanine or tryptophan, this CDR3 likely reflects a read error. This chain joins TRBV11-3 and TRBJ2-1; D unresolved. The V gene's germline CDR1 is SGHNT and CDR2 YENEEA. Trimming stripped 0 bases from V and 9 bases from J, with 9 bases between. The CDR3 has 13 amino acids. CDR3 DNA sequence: TGTGCCAGCAGCTTAGACGTGAGCAGTGAGCAGTTCTTA. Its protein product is CASSLDVSSEQFL.

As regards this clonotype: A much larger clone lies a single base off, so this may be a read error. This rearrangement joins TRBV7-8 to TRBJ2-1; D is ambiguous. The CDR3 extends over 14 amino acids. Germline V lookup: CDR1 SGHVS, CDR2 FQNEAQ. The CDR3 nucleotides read TGTGTCAGCAGCCCCCTTGGTTACTACAATGAGCAGTTCTTC. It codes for CVSSPLGYYNEQFF. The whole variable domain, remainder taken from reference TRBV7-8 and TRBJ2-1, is GAGVSQSPRYKVAKRGQDVALRCDPISGHVSLFWYQQALGQGPEFLTYFQNEAQLDKSGLPSDRFFAERPEGSVSTLKIQRTQQEDSAVYLCVSSPLGYYNEQFFGPGTRLTVL.

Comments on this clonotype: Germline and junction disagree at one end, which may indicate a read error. The CDR3 DNA reads as TGTGCCAGCAGTTCTCACCTGGGACAGATTTACGTGCAGTACTTC. Translation gives CASSSHLGQIYVQYF. V and J are TRBV11-2 and TRBJ2-7; 7 positions match TRBD1. The CDR3 is 15 residues long. In germline, CDR1 is SGHAT, CDR2 FQNNGV.

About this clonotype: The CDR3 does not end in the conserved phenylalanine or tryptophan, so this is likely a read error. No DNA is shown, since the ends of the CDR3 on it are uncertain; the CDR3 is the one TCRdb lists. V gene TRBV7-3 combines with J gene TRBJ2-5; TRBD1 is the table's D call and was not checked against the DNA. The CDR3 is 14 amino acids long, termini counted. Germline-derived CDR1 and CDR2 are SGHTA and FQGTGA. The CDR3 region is CDSSLGGALETQYS.